A selection of T cell receptor beta chains follows, all from one sample in a study of PD-1 blockade in mismatch repair-deficient tumors. TCRdb keeps only in-frame clones here, not all; method: immunoSEQ multiplex PCR. Counted here are roughly 120,000 clones, almost 90% occurring once; the ten biggest clones make up about 10%. The specimen was peripheral blood, collected 70 to 73 weeks after starting pembrolizumab. The receptor source for this set is an adult with mismatch repair-deficient cancer. The CDR3 runs from the conserved cysteine through the conserved F or W. A D gene is named only where the DNA matches it firmly. Size values are once, few and many counts, or a class for expanded clones, and some rows have none.

len: 16; v_gene: TRBV4-1; j_gene: TRBJ2-7; abundance: -; d_gene: -; CDR3aa: CASSQDLGVARDEQYF; CDR3nt: TGCGCCAGCAGCCAAGATCTGGGAGTAGCTCGGGACGAGCAGTACTTC
len: 14; v_gene: TRBV5-4; j_gene: TRBJ1-4; abundance: -; d_gene: -; CDR3aa: CASSFDGFNEKLFF; CDR3nt: TGTGCCAGCAGCTTTGACGGATTCAATGAAAAACTGTTTTTT
len: 17; v_gene: TRBV4-3; j_gene: TRBJ2-7; abundance: -; d_gene: TRBD2; CDR3aa: CASSRGMSGGSPYEQYF; CDR3nt: TGCGCCAGCAGCCGCGGCATGTCGGGAGGCTCCCCCTACGAGCAGTACTTC
len: 15; v_gene: TRBV10-2; j_gene: TRBJ2-5; abundance: once; d_gene: -; CDR3aa: CASSDPSAGQETQYF; CDR3nt: TGCGCCAGCAGTGATCCCTCGGCGGGGCAAGAGACCCAGTACTTC
len: 15; v_gene: TRBV19; j_gene: TRBJ1-1; abundance: -; d_gene: -; CDR3aa: CASVWGRSSYTEAFF; CDR3nt: TGTGCCAGTGTCTGGGGGCGAAGCTCTTACACTGAAGCTTTCTTT
len: 9; v_gene: TRBV19; j_gene: TRBJ1-1; abundance: -; d_gene: -; CDR3aa: CATPMKAFF; CDR3nt: TGTGCCACCCCCATGAAAGCTTTCTTT
len: 14; v_gene: TRBV6-7; j_gene: TRBJ2-7; abundance: -; d_gene: -; CDR3aa: CASSPRGAHYEQYF; CDR3nt: TGTGCCAGCAGTCCCCGAGGGGCCCACTACGAGCAGTACTTC
len: 13; v_gene: TRBV5-6; j_gene: TRBJ2-7; abundance: -; d_gene: -; CDR3aa: CASSLGPYIEQYF; CDR3nt: TGTGCCAGCAGCTTGGGACCCTATATTGAGCAGTACTTC
len: 13; v_gene: TRBV6-5; j_gene: TRBJ2-3; abundance: -; d_gene: -; CDR3aa: CASSLFPRDTQYF; CDR3nt: TGTGCCAGCAGCTTATTCCCCCGGGATACGCAGTATTTT
len: 12; v_gene: TRBV30; j_gene: TRBJ1-2; abundance: -; d_gene: -; CDR3aa: CAWTVGLYGYTF; CDR3nt: TGTGCCTGGACCGTGGGGCTCTATGGCTACACCTTC